Listed below are T cell receptor beta chains from one sample, sequenced in a study of tissue T cells after allogeneic stem cell transplantation. Here immunoSEQ multiplex PCR was the method, and the copy in TCRdb shows in-frame clones only, minus some. Of 550 to 650 clones in the sample, approximately 73% were seen once. Sequencing used duodenal tissue, obtained at autopsy. These receptors were taken from a female patient aged 40-75 years with steroid-refractory graft-versus-host disease after an allogeneic stem cell transplant. A share of the T cells may be of graft donor origin. The conserved cysteine and the conserved F or W are not part of the CDR3 here.

V	J	CDR3
TRBV3-1/TRBV3-2	TRBJ2-7	ASSPSLAYEQY
TRBV10-3	TRBJ2-1	AISGRSSYNEQF
TRBV25-1	TRBJ2-7	ASRAGGSYEQY
TRBV3-1/TRBV3-2	TRBJ2-4	ASSYPGPICKKNIQY
TRBV5-8	TRBJ2-7	ASSWGYEQY
TRBV12-3/TRBV12-4	TRBJ1-2	ASWYGQVRGYT
TRBV11-2	TRBJ1-2	ASNPSPGLNYGYT
TRBV3-1/TRBV3-2	TRBJ2-1	ASSLASSDYNEQF
TRBV28	TRBJ2-7	ASSFAEPERY
TRBV6-5	TRBJ2-7	ASSHTDRVYEQY
TRBV6-2/TRBV6-3	TRBJ1-1	ASSFTPGASETEAF
TRBV5-5	TRBJ2-7	ASSFGFPYEQY
TRBV7-8	TRBJ2-1	ASSLGPSGRANEQF
TRBV6-5	TRBJ2-7	ASSLNWEQY
TRBV5-1	TRBJ2-7	ASSLGGQLEQY
TRBV19	TRBJ2-5	ASSILGGQETQY
TRBV28	TRBJ2-2	ASTGANTGELF
TRBV18	TRBJ2-2	ASLSGVKNTGELF
TRBV3-1/TRBV3-2	TRBJ2-2	ASSQTEGDRRCHGVTGELF
TRBV27	TRBJ2-1	ASSLGTSGNVEQF
TRBV9	TRBJ1-2	ASSPGFGYGYT
TRBV5-1	TRBJ2-7	ASSLVGTGGAGSYEQY
TRBV28	TRBJ2-1	ASSFGLAGALIRNEQF
TRBV27	TRBJ1-5	ASSLGSNQPQH
TRBV10-1	TRBJ2-3	ASSLSSSSTDTQY
TRBV9	TRBJ2-1	ASSVGLGSYNEQF
TRBV13	TRBJ1-5	ASSLGGNSNQPQH
TRBV18	TRBJ2-5	ASSPLSHSGKETQY
TRBV18	TRBJ1-4	ASSSQDRDQLF
TRBV19	TRBJ1-5	ASSSRPHQPQH
TRBV7-2	TRBJ2-5	ASSLVWLAGGPMETQY
TRBV7-9	TRBJ2-5	ASSLAGSSETQY
TRBV6-5	TRBJ1-4	ASSYSRTGGEKLF
TRBV11-2	TRBJ1-3	ASSPQGISGNTIY
TRBV7-9	TRBJ1-4	ASSLERAGEKLF
TRBV27	TRBJ1-5	ASSLASSQPQH
TRBV30	TRBJ2-4	AWSLTDPKNIQY
TRBV5-6	TRBJ2-3	ASSFATDTQY
TRBV27	TRBJ1-6	ASSPSMGLLLALH
TRBV19	TRBJ1-5	ASSIRLGGNQPQH
TRBV19	TRBJ2-7	ASSMRPSLPYEQY
TRBV4-1	TRBJ1-5	ASSVGVNQPQH